This note documents a single T cell receptor (beta chain) sequence. The data are from a study of T-cell reconstitution after alpha-beta-depleted transplantation in children. Preparing the TCRbeta library involved the use of unique molecular identifiers. Using its own MiXCR run on the PCR reads, TCRdb lists one record per CDR3 protein. Among hundreds of thousands of distinct CDR3 sequences listed, approximately 17% were seen once. CDR1 is MGHDK and CDR2 is SYGVNS in the germline V gene. Trimming stripped 0 bases from V and 6 bases from J, with 20 bases between. The CDR3 contains 17 residues. V gene TRBV25-1 combines with J gene TRBJ1-1; D ambiguous. This clonotype was sampled from a human donor who donated a stem cell graft to a child with acute myeloid leukemia. The sample here was PBMCs from the stem cell graft donor, taken from the stem cell graft. The CDR3 loop is CASSEYFASRGSPEAFF. CDR3 DNA sequence: TGTGCCAGCAGTGAATATTTCGCGTCGCGAGGGTCCCCTGAAGCTTTCTTT.